These 20 T cell receptor beta chains share one sample of origin, sequenced in a study of T cell responses to AZD1222 COVID-19 vaccine. Profiled with immunoSEQ multiplex PCR; TCRdb holds only in-frame clones, not every one. The sample yields around 100,000 clones, around nine tenths seen once. Here the sequenced sample was peripheral blood, taken on day 0 of AZD1222 vaccination. The receptors were sampled from an adult in good health.

The J gene is TRBJ2-3, the V gene TRBV18; 10 nucleotides agree with TRBD1. The junction had 2 bases not matched to a gene; V was cut back by 6 bases and J by 2 bases. The germline gives CDR1 KGHSH, CDR2 LQKENI. The CDR3 length is 14 residues. CDR3 residues: CASSGTGVTDTQYF. CDR3 DNA: TGTGCCAGCTCCGGGACAGGGGTCACAGATACGCAGTATTTT.

This sequence joins TRBV3-1 (or the pseudogene TRBV3-2) and TRBJ1-1; D not certain. The CDR3 is 13 amino acids. With 4 bases removed from V and 1 base from J, the gap between germline ends came to 7 bases. Looked up from germline, CDR1 is LGHDT and CDR2 is YNNKEL (reference sequence). In nucleotides, the CDR3 is TGTGCCAGCAGCCGGACGGCGAACACTGAAGCTTTCTTT. This gives the protein CASSRTANTEAFF.

This chain connects TRBV20-1 to TRBJ1-2; 8 bases are shared with TRBD1. The V and J ends lost 8 bases and 7 bases, in that order; junction bases with no gene match: 6. There are 11 residues in the CDR3. The germline gives CDR1 DFQATT, CDR2 SNEGSKA (reference sequence). In nucleotides, the CDR3 is TGCAGTCCCACAGGGACAGGTGGCTACACCTTC. This translates into CSPTGTGGYTF.

This chain links TRBV15 with TRBJ2-7, with D possibly matching TRBD2 (6 bases). Germline assignment: CDR1 LNHNV and CDR2 YYDKDF (reference sequence). CDR3 size: 17 residues. Trimming cost V 0 bases and J 7 bases, with 22 bases left between them. The CDR3 sequence is CATSRDWAREELREQYF. DNA of the CDR3: TGTGCCACCAGCAGAGATTGGGCGAGGGAGGAACTACGGGAGCAGTACTTC.

The rearrangement uses TRBV18 and TRBJ1-2, with D tentatively TRBD1 (5 bases). V dropped 5 bases and J dropped 0 bases, with 13 bases sitting between them. In germline, CDR1 is KGHSH, CDR2 LQKENI. The CDR3 is 15 amino acids. This CDR3 reads CASSSGGGSNYGYTF. The CDR3 DNA follows: TGTGCCAGCTCAAGCGGCGGGGGGTCTAACTATGGCTACACCTTC.

V and J are TRBV7-3 and TRBJ2-2, with 9 bases that match TRBD1. After removal of 4 bases from V and 5 bases from J, the junction contained 5 bases not matched to a gene. The germline CDR1 and CDR2 sequences are SGHTA and FQGTGA. This CDR3 comprises 15 residues. This CDR3 reads CASSSTGGTTGELFF. CDR3 bases: TGTGCCAGCAGCTCCACAGGGGGCACAACCGGGGAGCTGTTTTTT.

The V call is TRBV3-1 (or the pseudogene TRBV3-2), the J call TRBJ2-3; no definite D call. V lost 1 base and J lost 0, with 5 bases in between. Germline lookup yields CDR1 LGHDT and CDR2 YNNKEL (reference sequence). The CDR3 loop spans 14 amino acids. CDR3 bases: TGTGCCAGCAGCCAAGGCCCTAGCACAGATACGCAGTATTTT. This gives the protein CASSQGPSTDTQYF.

The chain employs TRBV5-1 and TRBJ1-6, with 8 nucleotides matching TRBD1. Germline trimming cut 3 bases from V and 7 bases from J; bases unmatched to any gene: 12. The germline gives CDR1 SGHRS, CDR2 YFSETQ. The CDR3 totals 17 residues. The CDR3 coding sequence is TGCGCCAGCAGCTGGACTCCAGACAGGGGAGCGAATTCACCCCTCCACTTT. Encoded protein: CASSWTPDRGANSPLHF.

The chain uses TRBV5-5 and TRBJ1-2; the match to TRBD1 covers 9 bases. V lost 4 bases to trimming and J lost 8 bases; unmatched junction nucleotides: 9. Germline values: CDR1 SGHKS, CDR2 YYEKEE (reference sequence). This CDR3 is built from 14 residues. In nucleotides, the CDR3 is TGTGCCAGCAGCCTAGCTGGGACAGGGAGCGGCTACACCTTC. It is translated as CASSLAGTGSGYTF.

V and J are TRBV5-1 and TRBJ1-5; D unclear. The V gene lost 2 bases and the J gene lost 5 bases, with 11 bases spanning the gap. There are 14 residues in the CDR3. Germline assignment: CDR1 SGHRS and CDR2 YFSETQ. In nucleotides, the CDR3 is TGCGCCAGCAGCTTCAGTTGGGTAGATCAGCCCCAGCATTTT. Its protein is CASSFSWVDQPQHF.

The V and J genes are TRBV6-5 and TRBJ1-2; 7 bases map to TRBD1. The germline CDR1 and CDR2 sequences are MNHEY and SVGAGI. The CDR3 totals 12 residues. With V trimmed by 6 bases and J by 7 bases, 5 bases remained unmatched. In nucleotides, the CDR3 is TGTGCCAGCAGCCAGGGGGACGCTGGCTACACCTTC. Translation: CASSQGDAGYTF.

This clone was observed a single time. The chain couples TRBV5-1 to TRBJ2-7, with 9 bases aligning to TRBD1. This CDR3 is 17 amino acids long. Germline V gene lookup returns CDR1 SGHRS and CDR2 YFSETQ. V lost 0 bases to trimming and J lost 3 bases; unmatched junction nucleotides: 10. For the CDR3, the DNA is TGCGCCAGCAGCTTGGTGGGCCCCGGGACAGGGTACTACGAGCAGTACTTC. Amino acid sequence: CASSLVGPGTGYYEQYF.

J is TRBJ2-1 and V is TRBV7-2; D not resolved. Deletions cut 0 bases from V and 5 bases from J, with 11 bases between. Germline-derived CDR1 and CDR2 are SGHTA and FQGNSA. This CDR3 region has 15 residues. This CDR3 reads CASSLAWGPDNEQFF. In DNA form, the CDR3 reads TGTGCCAGCAGCTTAGCGTGGGGTCCCGACAATGAGCAGTTCTTC. The variable domain in full, completed from reference TRBV7-2 and TRBJ2-1, reads GAGVSQSPSNKVTEKGKDVELRCDPISGHTALYWYRQSLGQGLEFLIYFQGNSAPDKSGLPSDRFSAERTGGSVSTLTIQRTQQEDSAVYLCASSLAWGPDNEQFFGPGTRLTVL.

J is TRBJ2-3 and V is TRBV7-2, with 7 bases fitting TRBD1. Germline CDR1 reads SGHTA; CDR2 reads FQGNSA. V gave up 1 base and J gave up 3 bases; unmatched junction bases: 1. The CDR3 has 14 residues. Here the CDR3 DNA reads TGTGCCAGCAGCTTAGTACAGGGGACAGATACGCAGTATTTT. This encodes CASSLVQGTDTQYF.

In DNA form, the CDR3 reads TGTGCCAGCAGTGAAAATAATCGCCCGGGGGATGGCTACACCTTC. Its translation is CASSENNRPGDGYTF. V usage is TRBV6-1 and J usage is TRBJ1-2; D possibly corresponds to TRBD1 (5 bases). With 2 bases removed from V and 6 bases from J, the gap between germline ends came to 16 bases. Looked up from germline, CDR1 is MNHNS and CDR2 is SASEGT. This CDR3 is 15 amino acids long.

The rearrangement uses TRBV2 and TRBJ2-7; D uncertain. V lost 3 bases and J 4 bases, leaving 16 bases between the germline ends. Germline V CDR1 and CDR2: SNHLY, FYNNEI. The length of the CDR3 is 15 residues. The CDR3 nucleotides are TGTGCCAGCAGTGACTGGCAGGACGAGTTATACGAGCAGTACTTC. Translation gives CASSDWQDELYEQYF. Complete variable domain (other parts from reference TRBV2 and TRBJ2-7): EPEVTQTPSHQVTQMGQEVILRCVPISNHLYFYWYRQILGQKVEFLVSFYNNEISEKSEIFDDQFSVERPDGSNFTLKIRSTKLEDSAMYFCASSDWQDELYEQYFGPGTRLTVT.

The chain recombines TRBV11-3 with TRBJ2-3, with 14 nucleotides matching TRBD2. The trim removed 5 bases at V and 2 bases at J, leaving 6 bases unmatched. This CDR3 comprises 17 residues. The germline gives CDR1 SGHNT, CDR2 YENEEA. CDR3 sequence reads: CASSIRTSGGNTDTQYF. The DNA of the CDR3 is TGTGCCAGCAGCATAAGGACTAGCGGGGGGAACACAGATACGCAGTATTTT.

The V call is TRBV5-1, the J call TRBJ2-7, with D possibly TRBD1 on 5 matching bases. Per germline, CDR1 SGHRS and CDR2 YFSETQ. Trimming cost V 0 bases and J 2 bases, with 12 bases left between them. This CDR3 spans 15 amino acids. The CDR3 nucleotides are TGCGCCAGCAGCTTGGGGGGCGCACAGACCTACGAGCAGTACTTC. It specifies CASSLGGAQTYEQYF.

The chain has TRBV3-1 (or the pseudogene TRBV3-2) and TRBJ1-1; 7 bases map to TRBD1. CDR3 length: 14 amino acids. V lost 4 bases, J lost 7 bases, and 9 bases stayed unmatched. The germline V gene has CDR1 LGHDT and CDR2 YNNKEL (reference sequence). This CDR3 is CASSLRRGLGEAFF. CDR3 sequence (DNA): TGTGCCAGCAGCCTACGTAGGGGGCTGGGTGAAGCTTTCTTT.

This clone was seen once. The rearrangement joins TRBV6-1 to TRBJ1-1; D uncertain. The germline V and J ends were trimmed by 2 bases and 0 bases, with 7 bases remaining between them. CDR3 size: 14 residues. Germline-derived CDR1 and CDR2 are MNHNS and SASEGT. The CDR3 here is CASSEIGMNTEAFF. The CDR3 bases are TGTGCCAGCAGTGAAATAGGCATGAACACTGAAGCTTTCTTT.